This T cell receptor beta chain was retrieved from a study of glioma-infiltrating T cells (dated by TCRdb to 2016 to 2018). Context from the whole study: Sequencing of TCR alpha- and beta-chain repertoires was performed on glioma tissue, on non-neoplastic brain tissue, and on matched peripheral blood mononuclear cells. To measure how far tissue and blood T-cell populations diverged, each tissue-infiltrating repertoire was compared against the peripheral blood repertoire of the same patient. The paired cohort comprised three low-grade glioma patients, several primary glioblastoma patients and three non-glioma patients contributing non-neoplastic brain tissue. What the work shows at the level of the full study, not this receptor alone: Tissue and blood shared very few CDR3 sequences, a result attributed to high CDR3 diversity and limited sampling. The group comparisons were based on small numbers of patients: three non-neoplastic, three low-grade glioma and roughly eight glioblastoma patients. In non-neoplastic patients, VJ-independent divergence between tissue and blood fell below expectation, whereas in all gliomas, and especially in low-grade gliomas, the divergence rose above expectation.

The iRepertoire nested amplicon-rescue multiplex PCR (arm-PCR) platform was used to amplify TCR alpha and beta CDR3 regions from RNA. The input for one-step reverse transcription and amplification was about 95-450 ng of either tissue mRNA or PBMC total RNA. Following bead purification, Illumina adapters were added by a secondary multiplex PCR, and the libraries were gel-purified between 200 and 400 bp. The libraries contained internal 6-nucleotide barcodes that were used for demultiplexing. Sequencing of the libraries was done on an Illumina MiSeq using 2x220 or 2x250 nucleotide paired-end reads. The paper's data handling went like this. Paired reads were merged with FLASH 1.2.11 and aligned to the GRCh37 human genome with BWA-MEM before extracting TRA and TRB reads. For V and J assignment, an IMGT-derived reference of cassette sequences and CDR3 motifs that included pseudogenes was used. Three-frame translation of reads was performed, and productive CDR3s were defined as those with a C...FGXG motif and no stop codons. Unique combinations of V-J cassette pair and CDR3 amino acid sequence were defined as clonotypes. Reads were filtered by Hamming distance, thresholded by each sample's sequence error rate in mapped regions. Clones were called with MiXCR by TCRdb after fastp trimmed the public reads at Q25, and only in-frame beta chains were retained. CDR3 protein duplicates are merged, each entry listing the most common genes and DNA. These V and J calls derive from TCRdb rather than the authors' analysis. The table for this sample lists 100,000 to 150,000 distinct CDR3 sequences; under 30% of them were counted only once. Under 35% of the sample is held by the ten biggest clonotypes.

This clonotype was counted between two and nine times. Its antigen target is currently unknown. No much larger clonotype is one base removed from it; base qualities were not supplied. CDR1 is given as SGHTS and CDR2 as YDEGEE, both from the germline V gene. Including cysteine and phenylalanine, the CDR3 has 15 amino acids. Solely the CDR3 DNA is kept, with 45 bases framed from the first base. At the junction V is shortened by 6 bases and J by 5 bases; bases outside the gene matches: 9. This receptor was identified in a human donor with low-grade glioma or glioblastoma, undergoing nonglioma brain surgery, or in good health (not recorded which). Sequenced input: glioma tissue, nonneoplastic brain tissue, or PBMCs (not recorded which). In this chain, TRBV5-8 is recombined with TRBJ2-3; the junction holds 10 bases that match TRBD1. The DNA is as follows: TGTGCCAGCACTCCCGACAGGGGGCAAAGAGATACGCAGTATTTT. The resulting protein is CASTPDRGQRDTQYF.